Listed below are T cell receptor beta chains from one sample, sequenced in a study of blood T cell repertoires in COVID-19. Profiling relied on immunoSEQ multiplex PCR, and the TCRdb table lists in-frame clones only, not all of them. Of around 130,000 clones listed, around 80% were seen once; the top ten hold 2% to 3%. Source material: PBMCs or T cells enriched from blood (not recorded which). All receptors derive from a man between 35 and 55 years old with acute COVID-19. CDR3s include the opening cysteine and the closing phenylalanine or tryptophan. A D gene is named only where the DNA matches it firmly. Clone size is not always given. Where it is, it says once, few, many or a class for expanded clones.

v_call	j_call	clone_size	d_call	cdr3_aa	cdr3_nt
TRBV4-2	TRBJ1-4	.	TRBD1	CASSRDRENEKLFF	TGTGCCAGCAGCAGAGACAGGGAGAATGAAAAACTGTTTTTT
TRBV19	TRBJ1-5	.	TRBD1	CASSRDRAGNQPQHF	TGTGCCAGTAGTAGGGACAGGGCGGGCAATCAGCCCCAGCATTTT
TRBV24-1	TRBJ1-5	.	TRBD1	CATSDLNDRGFSNQPQHF	TGTGCCACCAGTGATCTCAACGACAGGGGGTTTAGCAATCAGCCCCAGCATTTT
TRBV23-1	TRBJ2-1	.	TRBD2	CASTHFGSSGRLAYNEQFF	TGCGCCAGCACCCATTTCGGGTCTAGCGGGAGACTGGCCTACAATGAGCAGTTCTTC
TRBV28	TRBJ1-6	.	TRBD1	CASRGQSYNSPLHF	TGTGCCAGCAGGGGACAGAGCTATAATTCACCCCTCCACTTT
TRBV7-2	TRBJ1-5	few	.	CASTPAAVDSNQPQHF	TGTGCCAGCACCCCCGCGGCGGTTGATAGCAATCAGCCCCAGCATTTT
TRBV24-1	TRBJ1-5	.	.	CATSALGGTQHF	TGTGCCACCAGTGCCCTTGGGGGGACCCAGCATTTT
TRBV5-4	TRBJ2-3	.	TRBD1	CASSLEGGVSTDTQYF	TGTGCCAGCAGCCTGGAAGGGGGCGTAAGCACAGATACGCAGTATTTT
TRBV3-1/TRBV3-2	TRBJ1-2	few	.	CASSQDLGGANYGYTF	TGTGCCAGCAGCCAAGATCTCGGGGGAGCTAACTATGGCTACACCTTC
TRBV3-1/TRBV3-2	TRBJ1-6	.	TRBD1	CASRKGQGNSPLHF	TGTGCCAGCCGCAAGGGACAGGGGAATTCACCCCTCCACTTT
TRBV12-3/TRBV12-4	TRBJ1-1	.	.	CASSPQGGTEAFF	TGTGCCAGCAGTCCACAGGGCGGCACTGAAGCTTTCTTT
TRBV5-5	TRBJ1-6	.	.	CASSPKDTSYNSPLHF	TGTGCCAGCAGCCCCAAGGACACGTCCTATAATTCACCCCTCCACTTT
TRBV11-1	TRBJ1-1	.	.	CASSFSEGANTEAFF	TGTGCCAGCAGCTTCTCGGAAGGGGCCAACACTGAAGCTTTCTTT
TRBV6-5	TRBJ2-7	.	TRBD1	CASSPGGVSYEQYF	TGTGCCAGCAGTCCAGGGGGCGTCTCCTACGAGCAGTACTTC
TRBV3-1/TRBV3-2	TRBJ1-2	.	TRBD1	CASSQSFTGGIQGNGYTF	TGTGCCAGCAGCCAATCGTTTACAGGGGGCATTCAGGGTAATGGCTACACCTTC
TRBV10-3	TRBJ1-1	.	TRBD1	CATATGTENTEAFF	TGTGCCACCGCGACCGGGACAGAGAACACTGAAGCTTTCTTT
TRBV21-1	TRBJ1-4	.	.	CASSTKTGEKLFF	TGTGCCAGCAGCACGAAAACAGGGGAAAAACTGTTTTTT
TRBV4-1	TRBJ2-1	.	.	CASSQVEGAHEQFF	TGCGCCAGCAGCCAAGTTGAAGGAGCCCATGAGCAGTTCTTC
TRBV28	TRBJ2-1	.	TRBD2	CASSLYTSGSWNEQFF	TGTGCCAGCAGTTTATATACTAGCGGGAGTTGGAATGAGCAGTTCTTC
TRBV25-1	TRBJ2-3	.	.	CASTTMGSVTDTQYF	TGTGCCAGCACCACGATGGGGAGTGTCACAGATACGCAGTATTTT
TRBV3-1/TRBV3-2	TRBJ2-1	.	TRBD2	CASSQGLAGIPYNEQFF	TGTGCCAGCAGCCAAGGACTAGCGGGAATTCCCTACAATGAGCAGTTCTTC
TRBV6-1	TRBJ2-7	.	TRBD2	CASSENYSGSITYEQYF	TGTGCCAGCAGTGAAAACTACAGCGGGAGTATCACCTACGAGCAGTACTTC
TRBV29-1	TRBJ2-1	.	.	CSHSGSSSYNEQFF	TGCAGCCACTCAGGGTCCAGCTCCTACAATGAGCAGTTCTTC
TRBV3-1/TRBV3-2	TRBJ2-1	.	.	CASAQGGAFNEQFF	TGTGCCAGCGCACAGGGGGGGGCCTTCAATGAGCAGTTCTTC
TRBV5-1	TRBJ2-3	.	TRBD2	CASSLGLAIDTQYF	TGCGCCAGCAGCTTGGGACTAGCGATAGATACGCAGTATTTT
TRBV5-8	TRBJ1-5	.	TRBD1	CASSWGTGGLQPQHF	TGTGCCAGCAGCTGGGGGACAGGGGGCTTACAGCCCCAGCATTTT
TRBV5-8	TRBJ2-4	.	TRBD1	CASSARTGPSAAKNIQYF	TGTGCCAGCAGCGCGAGGACAGGACCGTCTGCGGCCAAAAACATTCAGTACTTC
TRBV21-1	TRBJ2-1	.	.	CASSPIWGEGPHEQFF	TGTGCCAGCAGCCCGATCTGGGGGGAGGGCCCCCATGAGCAGTTCTTC
TRBV5-1	TRBJ2-3	.	.	CASYRERRTDTQYF	TGCGCCAGCTACCGGGAGAGACGCACAGATACGCAGTATTTT
TRBV6-5	TRBJ1-5	few	TRBD1	CASSFDRGDQPQHF	TGTGCCAGCAGTTTCGACAGGGGAGATCAGCCCCAGCATTTT
TRBV27	TRBJ2-7	.	.	CASRRAGGHYEQYF	TGTGCCAGCAGAAGGGCTGGGGGCCACTACGAGCAGTACTTC
TRBV4-1	TRBJ2-1	.	.	CASSQDPIGNEQFF	TGCGCCAGCAGCCAAGATCCTATTGGCAATGAGCAGTTCTTC
TRBV9	TRBJ2-7	.	TRBD2	CASSVGTSGSGLSYEQYF	TGTGCCAGCAGCGTGGGGACTAGCGGGAGTGGGTTGTCCTACGAGCAGTACTTC
TRBV7-9	TRBJ1-6	.	.	CASTVAGENSPLHF	TGTGCCAGCACCGTAGCAGGGGAAAATTCACCCCTCCACTTT
TRBV7-9	TRBJ2-7	.	.	CASTDSRGSYEQYF	TGTGCCAGCACCGATTCCAGGGGTTCCTACGAGCAGTACTTC
TRBV5-1	TRBJ2-1	.	TRBD2	CASSLRPAGGGDEQFF	TGCGCCAGCAGCTTACGGCCAGCGGGGGGCGGGGATGAGCAGTTCTTC
TRBV24-1	TRBJ2-2	.	TRBD1	CATSDGSRGRHTGELFF	TGTGCCACCAGTGATGGGAGCAGGGGGCGTCACACCGGGGAGCTGTTTTTT
TRBV24-1	TRBJ1-1	.	TRBD1	CATSDSGQGHTEAFF	TGTGCCACCAGTGATTCGGGACAGGGGCACACTGAAGCTTTCTTT
TRBV7-2	TRBJ2-2	once	.	CASSLGGWDTGELFF	TGTGCCAGCAGCTTAGGCGGGTGGGACACCGGGGAGCTGTTTTTT
TRBV19	TRBJ1-1	.	TRBD1	CASSSRTGGSGTEAFF	TGTGCCAGTAGTTCCAGGACAGGGGGGTCTGGGACTGAAGCTTTCTTT
TRBV3-1/TRBV3-2	TRBJ1-6	.	.	CASSRLGAPLHF	TGTGCCAGCAGCCGGTTAGGAGCACCCCTCCACTTT
TRBV19	TRBJ2-3	.	TRBD2	CASSIDSTSGIDTQYF	TGTGCCAGTAGTATAGATTCAACTAGCGGGATAGATACGCAGTATTTT
TRBV5-1	TRBJ2-1	few	.	CASSGSGNEQFF	TGCGCCAGCAGCGGGTCAGGCAATGAGCAGTTCTTC
TRBV5-5	TRBJ2-2	.	TRBD2	CASSLSRLAGTGELFF	TGTGCCAGCAGCTTGTCCCGACTAGCGGGGACCGGGGAGCTGTTTTTT
TRBV7-2	TRBJ2-3	.	.	CASSSTGTANSDTQYF	TGTGCCAGCAGCTCAACCGGGACTGCCAATAGCGATACGCAGTATTTT